Below, 30 T cell receptor beta chains from the same sample are listed, as sequenced in a study of shared clonotypes between healthy human individuals. Libraries were prepared by immunoSEQ multiplex PCR; TCRdb keeps only in-frame clonotypes and omits some of them. The sample has some 470,000 clones, roughly four fifths seen once. Sequencing input: PBMCs. Receptor source: a woman between 40 and 50 years old in good health. Some clones in this sample may be carry-over from other donors' samples.

The rearrangement joins TRBV2 to TRBJ2-5, with TRBD2 matching over 9 bases. Germline V lookup: CDR1 SNHLY, CDR2 FYNNEI. The CDR3 runs 13 residues. Trimming removed 0 bases from V and 14 bases from J; junction bases left unmatched: 7. Here the CDR3 reads CASSEAGVAGEYF. Here the CDR3 DNA reads TGTGCCAGCAGTGAAGCGGGGGTAGCGGGAGAATACTTC.

V is TRBV28 and J is TRBJ1-2; D is perhaps TRBD1 (5 bases). Germline CDR1 and CDR2: MDHEN and SYDVKM. The CDR3 contains 12 residues. The V end was cut by 4 bases, the J end by 6 bases, with 9 bases between. CDR3 DNA sequence: TGTGCCAGCAGTTCCGCAGGGAATGGCTACACCTTC. Protein sequence: CASSSAGNGYTF.

The gene calls are TRBV9 and TRBJ2-2; possibly TRBD1 for D (5 bases). The CDR3 runs to 17 residues. Looked up from germline, CDR1 is SGDLS and CDR2 is YYNGEE. Deletions cut 4 bases from V and 5 bases from J, with 21 bases between. The CDR3 bases are TGTGCCAGCAGCCCGACCTCAGGGCCTGGTTGGACCGGGGAGCTGTTTTTT. Translating it yields CASSPTSGPGWTGELFF. Based on the CDR3 plus reference TRBV9 and TRBJ2-2, the full variable domain is DSGVTQTPKHLITATGQRVTLRCSPRSGDLSVYWYQQSLDQGLQFLIQYYNGEERAKGNILERFSAQQFPDLHSELNLSSLELGDSALYFCASSPTSGPGWTGELFFGEGSRLTVL.

This clone occurred once. The chain is built from TRBV28 and TRBJ2-1, with D possibly being TRBD1 or TRBD2 (5 bases each). Germline assignment: CDR1 MDHEN and CDR2 SYDVKM. The CDR3 sequence is 16 residues long. Trimming removed 4 bases from V and 7 bases from J, with 20 bases in between. CDR3 DNA sequence: TGTGCCAGCAGTTCTTTAGCCATCCTAGAGGGGAATGAGCAGTTCTTC. It is translated as CASSSLAILEGNEQFF.

This chain uses TRBV5-1 with TRBJ2-1; 7 bases are a match to TRBD2. The CDR3 runs to 13 residues. J gave up 10 bases and V 0 bases, and 4 bases lay outside the gene matches. Germline CDR1 reads SGHRS; CDR2 reads YFSETQ. The CDR3 DNA reads TGCGCCAGCAGCTTGGCCTTGCGGGAGGAGCAGTTCTTC. Translating gives CASSLALREEQFF.

This clone was seen once. The CDR3 region is CASSARPGQGNQETQYF. CDR3 in DNA: TGTGCCAGCAGCGCACGACCGGGACAGGGCAACCAAGAGACCCAGTACTTC. This chain joins TRBV7-9 and TRBJ2-5, with 9 bases that match TRBD1. This CDR3 contains 17 residues. Per the germline V gene, CDR1 is SEHNR and CDR2 is FQNEAQ (reference sequence). V trimming: 5 bases; J trimming: 0 bases; junction bases outside the gene matches: 10.

To note about this clone: In the same sample, other DNA sequences code for this CDR3. J is TRBJ2-7 and V is TRBV2; D call uncertain. The CDR3 extends over 11 amino acids. The germline V gene has CDR1 SNHLY and CDR2 FYNNEI. Trimming took 4 bases from V and 6 from J, leaving 7 bases between them. In DNA form, the CDR3 reads TGTGCCAGCAGTGGTGCTCGCGAGCAGTACTTC. This translates into CASSGAREQYF.

Regarding this clone: Since a much larger clone is just one base distant, this may be a read error. Without the conserved terminal phenylalanine or tryptophan, this CDR3 likely stems from a read error. CDR3 loop: CSARQTYEQYL. DNA of the CDR3: TGCAGTGCCCGACAGACCTACGAGCAGTACCTC. V is TRBV20-1 and J is TRBJ2-7; D perhaps matches TRBD1 (5 bases). Trimming took 6 bases from V and 2 from J, leaving 8 bases between them. This CDR3 is 11 amino acids long. Germline values: CDR1 DFQATT, CDR2 SNEGSKA (reference sequence).

Many counts were recorded for this clone. The chain is built from TRBV15 and TRBJ1-1; no definite D call. CDR3 length: 14 residues. V was pared by 0 bases and J by 4 bases, with 9 bases between. CDR1 is LNHNV and CDR2 is YYDKDF in the germline V gene (reference sequence). The DNA for the CDR3 is TGTGCCACCAGCAGAGATTCGATGGGCACTGAAGCTTTCTTT. Translated, it gives CATSRDSMGTEAFF.

This clone was counted a few times. V usage is TRBV27 and J usage is TRBJ1-4; D uncertain. Germline V lookup: CDR1 MNHEY, CDR2 SMNVEV (reference sequence). Deletions cut 2 bases from V and 5 bases from J, with 15 bases between. The CDR3 length is 16 residues. CDR3 nucleotide sequence: TGTGCCAGCAGTTTAAGGACCCCACGGGAAAATGAAAAACTGTTTTTT. Translating it yields CASSLRTPRENEKLFF.

The chain employs TRBV9 and TRBJ2-2; D not resolved. The CDR3 extends over 16 amino acids. Trimming removed 0 bases from V and 5 bases from J, with 14 bases in between. Germline V gene sequence: CDR1 SGDLS, CDR2 YYNGEE. CDR3 protein: CASSVGTNPGTGELFF. The CDR3 DNA reads TGTGCCAGCAGCGTAGGTACGAATCCCGGGACCGGGGAGCTGTTTTTT.

The DNA for the CDR3 is TGCGCCAGCAGTGCGGGTGTGGGAGAAGAGACCCAGTACTTC. Residues: CASSAGVGEETQYF. The chain recombines TRBV10-2 with TRBJ2-5; D may be TRBD2 (5 bases). Germline loops: CDR1 WSHSY, CDR2 SAAADI. This CDR3 has 14 residues. V was pared by 4 bases and J by 3 bases, with 12 bases between.

The rearrangement joins TRBV27 to TRBJ2-7, with 9 bases identical to TRBD1. The CDR3 extends over 14 amino acids. Per the germline V gene, CDR1 is MNHEY and CDR2 is SMNVEV (reference sequence). V was clipped by 7 bases and J by 5 bases; unmatched bases: 9. CDR3 in DNA: TGTGCCAGCACCCTTGGACAGGGGTACCACGAGCAGTACTTC. This encodes CASTLGQGYHEQYF.

The rearrangement joins TRBV11-2 to TRBJ2-5; D might be TRBD1 (5 bases). The assigned J gene may be wrong: the sequence end matches TRBJ2-7 better. There are 15 residues in the CDR3. Germline V lookup: CDR1 SGHAT, CDR2 FQNNGV. The CDR3 sequence is CASSHNVETAYEQYF. As DNA, the CDR3 is TGTGCCAGCAGCCACAACGTTGAGACAGCCTACGAGCAGTACTTC.

This clone was found many times. This CDR3 is also generated by other DNA sequences in the sample. The chain carries TRBV7-2 and TRBJ1-5; 8 positions match TRBD1. The ends lost 1 base at V and 0 bases at J; junction bases unmatched: 5. Germline V lookup: CDR1 SGHTA, CDR2 FQGNSA. The CDR3 covers 17 residues. The CDR3 DNA follows: TGTGCCAGCAGCTTAGTAGCAGGGGGCAGTAGCAATCAGCCCCAGCATTTT. Translated, it gives CASSLVAGGSSNQPQHF.

The genes are TRBV10-3 and TRBJ2-3, with D unresolved. The length of the CDR3 is 14 residues. The germline V gene encodes CDR1 ENHRY and CDR2 SYGVKD. Trimming removed 5 bases at V and 2 bases at J, with 11 bases between. The CDR3 protein is CAISPGWATDTQYF. CDR3 DNA: TGTGCCATCAGTCCCGGGTGGGCCACAGATACGCAGTATTTT.

The chain has TRBV7-2 and TRBJ1-2; no clear D gene. The CDR3 runs 17 residues. Germline loops: CDR1 SGHTA, CDR2 FQGNSA. The V gene lost 4 bases and the J gene lost 0 bases, with 18 bases spanning the gap. CDR3 in amino acids: CASSSRRLAMSNYGYTF. Here the CDR3 DNA reads TGTGCCAGCAGCTCAAGGAGGCTCGCCATGTCTAACTATGGCTACACCTTC.

CDR3: CVRSYRTGTDYGYTF. For the CDR3, the DNA is TGTGTCAGAAGCTACCGGACAGGGACTGACTATGGCTACACCTTC. This chain connects TRBV7-5 to TRBJ1-2; TRBD1, the D gene given by the table, was not confirmed from the DNA. TRBV7-5 has pseudogene status. The CDR3 totals 15 residues.

On this clone itself: The junction departs from the called germline gene at one end, perhaps through a read error. The V call is TRBV10-3, the J call TRBJ2-7; unclear D gene. This CDR3 contains 14 residues. Germline values: CDR1 ENHRY, CDR2 SYGVKD. In DNA, the CDR3 is TGTGCCAGCAGTGTTGCCGAGAGCTCCTACGAGCAGTACTTC. Translated: CASSVAESSYEQYF.

This clone appeared once. The CDR3 nucleotides are TGTGCCAGTAATCGCGGGGCGCGGCAGCCCCAGCATTTT. Its translation: CASNRGARQPQHF. This chain uses TRBV19 with TRBJ1-5; weak D call: TRBD1 (5 bases). The CDR3 spans 13 residues. The germline gives CDR1 LNHDA, CDR2 SQIVND (reference sequence). V was trimmed by 7 bases and J by 7 bases, leaving 14 bases between them.

This clone was found once. This rearrangement joins TRBV18 to TRBJ1-2; D is perhaps TRBD1 (6 bases). CDR1 and CDR2 from the germline V gene are KGHSH and LQKENI. There are 14 residues in the CDR3. Trimming left V 4 bases short and J 7 bases short, with 16 bases between. CDR3 in DNA: TGTGCCAGCTCACTTTCGACAGGTGCCCTTGGCTACACCTTC. The encoded protein is CASSLSTGALGYTF.

The gene calls are TRBV9 and TRBJ1-2, with D perhaps TRBD1 (6 bases). Germline V gene data show CDR1 as SGDLS and CDR2 as YYNGEE. Trimming cost V 3 bases and J 4 bases, with 10 bases left between them. This CDR3 has 13 amino acids. This CDR3 is CASSDRAFYGYTF. CDR3 in DNA: TGTGCCAGCAGCGACAGGGCCTTCTATGGCTACACCTTC.

The rearrangement joins TRBV10-3 to TRBJ2-7; no reliable D call. This CDR3 contains 16 residues. V lost 3 bases, J lost 0 bases, and 15 bases lay in between. Germline V lookup: CDR1 ENHRY, CDR2 SYGVKD. CDR3 in DNA: TGTGCCATCAGTGAAGTTAGTCAGTCGAGCTCCTACGAGCAGTACTTC. This gives the protein CAISEVSQSSSYEQYF.

As concerns this clone: The same CDR3 can be traced to other DNA sequences in this sample. The V gene is TRBV5-6, the J gene TRBJ2-2; D is unresolved. This CDR3 spans 14 amino acids. In germline, CDR1 is SGHDT, CDR2 YYEEEE. The germline V and J ends were trimmed by 5 bases and 4 bases, with 12 bases remaining between them. CDR3 nucleotide sequence: TGTGCCAGCAGTTTCTCCCACAGCACCGGGGAGCTGTTTTTT. It specifies CASSFSHSTGELFF.

This chain joins TRBV10-3 and TRBJ1-2, with 8 bases matching TRBD1. V lost 2 bases and J lost 4; bases outside the gene matches: 6. This CDR3 spans 15 amino acids. The germline gives CDR1 ENHRY, CDR2 SYGVKD. DNA of the CDR3: TGTGCCATCAGTGAGATGGACAGGGACCCCTATGGCTACACCTTC. Residues: CAISEMDRDPYGYTF.

This clone was counted between two and nine times. The same CDR3 is also encoded by other DNA sequences in this sample. CDR3 sequence (DNA): TGCAGCGTTGAAGTCCGACGGGACACTGAAGCTTTCTTT. The encoded protein is CSVEVRRDTEAFF. The chain combines TRBV29-1 with TRBJ1-1; D is undetermined. This CDR3 has 13 residues. Germline V gives CDR1 SQVTM, CDR2 ANQGSEA. Trimming removed 1 base at V and 3 bases at J, with 9 bases between.

This clone was observed a few times. This chain uses TRBV9 with TRBJ2-3; tentatively, D is TRBD1 (5 bases). CDR1 and CDR2 (germline): SGDLS, YYNGEE. V shed 0 bases and J shed 2 bases, with 10 bases lying between them. The CDR3 extends over 15 amino acids. The CDR3 loop reads CASSVGAGPTDTQYF. The DNA for the CDR3 is TGTGCCAGCAGCGTAGGGGCAGGGCCCACAGATACGCAGTATTTT.

On this clone itself: The sample has other DNA sequences that encode this CDR3 too. This chain links TRBV10-3 with TRBJ2-5; D tentatively fits TRBD1 or TRBD2 (5 bases each). This CDR3 is 13 amino acids long. V was trimmed by 4 bases and J by 2 bases, leaving 8 bases between them. The V gene's germline CDR1 is ENHRY and CDR2 SYGVKD. CDR3 residues: CAISVGAQETQYF. As DNA, the CDR3 is TGTGCCATCAGTGTCGGGGCTCAAGAGACCCAGTACTTC.

This chain connects TRBV10-2 to TRBJ2-6, with TRBD2 identical over 9 bases. The germline V gene encodes CDR1 WSHSY and CDR2 SAAADI. V was clipped by 6 bases and J by 2 bases; unmatched bases: 11. The CDR3 covers 18 residues. CDR3 nucleotide sequence: TGCGCCAGCAGGGACTGGACTAGCGCGACGGCTGGGGCCAACGTCCTGACTTTC. This encodes CASRDWTSATAGANVLTF.

The J gene is TRBJ1-4, the V gene TRBV7-9; TRBD1 might be the D (5 bases). Germline CDR1 and CDR2: SEHNR and FQNEAQ (reference sequence). V was clipped by 6 bases and J by 3 bases, with 11 bases between them. This CDR3 region has 14 residues. The DNA for the CDR3 is TGTGCCAGCAGGCCGGGGCCACCTAATGAAAAACTGTTTTTT. Amino acids: CASRPGPPNEKLFF. Together with reference TRBV7-9 and TRBJ1-4, the CDR3 gives the full variable domain: DTGVSQNPRHKITKRGQNVTFRCDPISEHNRLYWYRQTLGQGPEFLTYFQNEAQLEKSRLLSDRFSAERPKGSFSTLEIQRTEQGDSAMYLCASRPGPPNEKLFFGSGTQLSVL.